The 29 T cell receptor beta chains reported below all come from one sample, sequenced in a study of blood T cell repertoires in COVID-19. Clones were read by immunoSEQ multiplex PCR, and TCRdb kept only the in-frame ones, dropping some. The sample records under 250,000 clones, more than 70% being singletons. Sequencing input: peripheral blood. The source of these receptors is a woman over 75 with COVID-19, enrolled during active disease.

This clone was recorded a few times. The chain employs TRBV7-2 and TRBJ1-2; 10 positions match TRBD1. The germline V gene encodes CDR1 SGHTA and CDR2 FQGNSA. The ends lost 5 bases at V and 0 bases at J; junction bases unmatched: 12. The CDR3 runs to 18 residues. The CDR3 is CASSLFPTGGLANYGYTF. The DNA for the CDR3 is TGTGCCAGCAGCCTTTTCCCGACAGGGGGCCTAGCTAACTATGGCTACACCTTC.

The V call is TRBV5-1, the J call TRBJ1-4; TRBD1 agrees at 10 bases. The CDR3 consists of 14 residues. The trim removed 4 bases at V and 5 bases at J, leaving 2 bases unmatched. CDR1 and CDR2 from the germline V gene are SGHRS and YFSETQ. The CDR3 region is CASSRTGGNEKLFF. CDR3 coding DNA: TGCGCCAGCAGCCGGACAGGGGGGAATGAAAAACTGTTTTTT.

In its sample, this clone was seen once. This chain links TRBV10-1 with TRBJ1-6, with D unclear. Germline V lookup: CDR1 WNHNN, CDR2 SYGVQD (reference sequence). V was shortened by 5 bases and J by 8 bases, with 10 bases between the two germline ends. The CDR3 has 13 residues. The CDR3 DNA follows: TGCGCCAGCAGTCTTAAAACAGATTCACCCCTCCACTTT. Protein product: CASSLKTDSPLHF.

The chain employs TRBV12-3 or TRBV12-4 and TRBJ1-2; a possible D gene is TRBD1 (5 bases). The CDR3 totals 13 residues. The V end lost 1 base, the J end lost 7 bases, and 10 bases lay between the germline ends. This CDR3 is CASSLVGGSGYTF. The CDR3 nucleotides are TGTGCCAGCAGTTTAGTGGGGGGTAGTGGCTACACCTTC.

This clone was detected only once. The chain links TRBV28 to TRBJ1-5; D is undetermined. The CDR3 contains 15 residues. The V end was cut by 1 base, the J end by 5 bases, with 12 bases between. Germline values: CDR1 MDHEN, CDR2 SYDVKM. The CDR3 DNA follows: TGTGCCAGCAGTTTATTTCTGGAGCCCGATCAGCCCCAGCATTTT. It specifies CASSLFLEPDQPQHF.

The rearrangement joins TRBV7-2 to TRBJ1-2, with D uncertain. Germline V gene data show CDR1 as SGHTA and CDR2 as FQGNSA. The CDR3 has 13 residues. V was trimmed by 1 base and J by 4 bases, leaving 7 bases between them. CDR3 DNA sequence: TGTGCCAGCAGCTTAGACGGGGTCTATGGCTACACCTTC. Amino acids: CASSLDGVYGYTF.

This sequence joins TRBV18 and TRBJ1-2; D not certain. The V and J ends lost 3 bases and 2 bases respectively, with 13 bases between them. The CDR3 covers 15 residues. CDR1 is KGHSH, CDR2 LQKENI, per germline. CDR3 sequence: CASSPSGNDNYGYTF. The CDR3 nucleotides read TGTGCCAGCTCACCTTCGGGAAATGACAACTATGGCTACACCTTC.

V and J are TRBV5-1 and TRBJ2-5; D not certain. The CDR3 extends over 13 amino acids. V lost 4 bases and J lost 5, with 12 bases in between. Germline V gene lookup returns CDR1 SGHRS and CDR2 YFSETQ. CDR3: CASSLVTWETQYF. CDR3 sequence (DNA): TGCGCCAGCAGCCTTGTGACATGGGAGACCCAGTACTTC.

The V and J genes are TRBV6-5 and TRBJ1-5, with 7 positions matching TRBD1. Trimming cost V 7 bases and J 8 bases; bases outside gene matches: 14. This CDR3 is 15 amino acids long. Germline V gene data show CDR1 as MNHEY and CDR2 as SVGAGI. In DNA form, the CDR3 reads TGTGCCAGCACTTCTGACAGGGCGAAAGGCGAGCCCCAGCATTTT. As protein: CASTSDRAKGEPQHF.

This clone was seen only once. The chain has TRBV6-6 and TRBJ2-7; 7 bases line up with TRBD1. The ends lost 3 bases at V and 3 bases at J; junction bases unmatched: 5. This CDR3 has 14 amino acids. Germline assignment: CDR1 MNHNY and CDR2 SVGAGI (reference sequence). DNA for the CDR3: TGTGCCAGCAGTTATCCGGGACAGAGCTACGAGCAGTACGTC. The encoded protein is CASSYPGQSYEQYV.

This clone appeared once. This rearrangement joins TRBV18 to TRBJ1-2, with TRBD1 matching over 7 bases. V trimming: 0 bases; J trimming: 7 bases; junction bases outside the gene matches: 8. Germline CDR1 is KGHSH and CDR2 is LQKENI. CDR3 length equals 15 residues. The CDR3 here is CASSPPDRRLGGYTF. The CDR3 DNA follows: TGTGCCAGCTCACCACCGGACAGGAGGCTTGGTGGCTACACCTTC.

V and J are TRBV18 and TRBJ2-3; TRBD2 matches 15 bases. V shed 6 bases, J shed 4 bases, and the junction held 5 bases outside the gene matches. From germline, CDR1 is KGHSH and CDR2 LQKENI. This CDR3 contains 16 residues. DNA for the CDR3: TGTGCCAGCTCTGGACTAGCGGGGGGGCCCGCAGATACGCAGTATTTT. Translated: CASSGLAGGPADTQYF.

For the CDR3, the DNA is TGTGCCAGCAGTCCGGGACAACGCCGGACCGGGGAGCTGTTTTTT. Its protein is CASSPGQRRTGELFF. The chain is built from TRBV6-2 or TRBV6-3 and TRBJ2-2, with D possibly matching TRBD1 (6 bases). Trimming took 5 bases from V and 5 from J, leaving 15 bases between them. CDR1 MNHEY and CDR2 SVGEGT come from the germline V gene. The CDR3 is 15 residues long.

The chain employs TRBV10-2 and TRBJ2-3; D not certain. Trimming cost V 5 bases and J 2 bases, with 5 bases left between them. The CDR3 contains 12 residues. Germline-derived CDR1 and CDR2 are WSHSY and SAAADI. The DNA of the CDR3 is TGCGCCAGCAGTTCCTACACAGATACGCAGTATTTT. Residues: CASSSYTDTQYF.

V is TRBV7-3 and J is TRBJ2-1; 8 bases are a match to TRBD2. V was pared by 5 bases and J by 1 base, with 4 bases of the junction left unmatched. The CDR3 is 15 amino acids. Germline V gene data show CDR1 as SGHTA and CDR2 as FQGTGA. The CDR3 sequence: CASSPGTRSYNEQFF. The CDR3 coding sequence is TGTGCCAGCAGCCCCGGGACTAGGTCCTACAATGAGCAGTTCTTC.

The chain links TRBV10-1 to TRBJ2-7, with 8 positions matching TRBD1. The CDR3 is 12 amino acids. After removal of 6 bases from V and 7 bases from J, the junction contained 5 bases not matched to a gene. The V gene's germline CDR1 is WNHNN and CDR2 SYGVQD (reference sequence). The DNA for the CDR3 is TGCGCCAGCAGCGGACAGGGTGGAGAGCAGTACGTC. Its protein is CASSGQGGEQYV.

Points on this clone: The same CDR3 also results from other DNA sequences found in this sample. This chain connects TRBV5-1 to TRBJ2-5; D is undetermined. Trimming shortened V by 4 bases and J by 2 bases, and 3 bases separated the two germline ends. Germline values: CDR1 SGHRS, CDR2 YFSETQ. The CDR3 contains 11 residues. CDR3 loop: CASSQQETQYF. The CDR3 DNA reads TGCGCCAGCAGCCAGCAAGAGACCCAGTACTTC.

In this sample, this clone turned up once. This chain's CDR3 is CASSQGRQGRYGYTF. The CDR3 nucleotides read TGTGCCAGCAGCCAAGGCAGACAGGGGAGGTATGGCTACACCTTC. The chain has TRBV3-1 (or the pseudogene TRBV3-2) and TRBJ1-2; TRBD1 agrees at 8 bases. This CDR3 contains 15 residues. Trimming took 1 base from V and 5 from J; bases not matched to a gene: 6. Germline CDR1 is LGHDT and CDR2 is YNNKEL (reference sequence).

The CDR3 loop reads CASSRDRGDNGYTF. Here the CDR3 DNA reads TGTGCCAGCAGCCGGGACAGGGGTGATAATGGCTACACCTTC. The V call is TRBV7-2, the J call TRBJ1-2; 10 bases align to TRBD1. The CDR3 covers 14 residues. Unmatched junction bases numbered 6, after V lost 5 bases and J lost 6 bases. Germline lookup yields CDR1 SGHTA and CDR2 FQGNSA.

The chain joins TRBV18 to TRBJ1-3; no reliable D call. The V gene lost 0 bases and the J gene lost 0 bases, with 9 bases spanning the gap. Germline values: CDR1 KGHSH, CDR2 LQKENI. CDR3 length: 16 amino acids. The CDR3 nucleotides are TGTGCCAGCTCACCACCGGCAGTGATCTCTGGAAACACCATATATTTT. Translating it yields CASSPPAVISGNTIYF.

The gene calls are TRBV27 and TRBJ2-2, with D perhaps TRBD1 (6 bases). The CDR3 is 16 residues long. V was clipped by 0 bases and J by 2 bases, with 10 bases between them. Germline values: CDR1 MNHEY, CDR2 SMNVEV (reference sequence). CDR3 bases: TGTGCCAGCAGTTTATCGGCAGGGGTCAACACCGGGGAGCTGTTTTTT. It translates to CASSLSAGVNTGELFF.

This sequence joins TRBV10-3 and TRBJ1-1; D not certain. The CDR3 contains 13 residues. The germline V and J ends were trimmed by 11 bases and 1 base, with 14 bases remaining between them. The V gene's germline CDR1 is ENHRY and CDR2 SYGVKD. The CDR3, as DNA: TGTGCCTACTCCCCTGGGCAGAACACTGAAGCTTTCTTT. It translates to CAYSPGQNTEAFF.

This CDR3 is CASSQGAGGYYNEQFF. The CDR3, as DNA: TGCGCCAGCAGCCAAGGTGCTGGCGGGTACTACAATGAGCAGTTCTTC. This chain links TRBV4-1 with TRBJ2-1; possible D gene TRBD2, 5 bases. V was clipped by 1 base and J by 3 bases, with 13 bases between them. CDR1 MGHRA and CDR2 YSYEKL come from the germline V gene. The CDR3 is 16 amino acids.

The rearrangement links TRBV19 to TRBJ1-4; no clear D gene. The germline V gene encodes CDR1 LNHDA and CDR2 SQIVND (reference sequence). V lost 5 bases to trimming and J lost 0 bases, with 7 bases between them. The CDR3 runs 14 residues. Written as DNA, the CDR3 is TGTGCCAGTAGTGGAGGAACAACTAATGAAAAACTGTTTTTT. It encodes CASSGGTTNEKLFF. The whole variable domain, remainder taken from reference TRBV19 and TRBJ1-4, is DGGITQSPKYLFRKEGQNVTLSCEQNLNHDAMYWYRQDPGQGLRLIYYSQIVNDFQKGDIAEGYSVSREKKESFPLTVTSAQKNPTAFYLCASSGGTTNEKLFFGSGTQLSVL.

The rearrangement joins TRBV5-4 to TRBJ1-4, with 7 bases fitting TRBD1. Germline trimming cut 4 bases from V and 5 bases from J; bases unmatched to any gene: 5. The CDR3 spans 14 residues. CDR1 is SGHNT, CDR2 YYREEE, per germline (reference sequence). Here the CDR3 reads CASSRKTGNEKLFF. The CDR3 DNA is TGTGCCAGCAGCCGTAAGACAGGGAATGAAAAACTGTTTTTT. The entire variable domain, with the rest obtained from reference TRBV5-4 and TRBJ1-4, is as follows: ETGVTQSPTHLIKTRGQQVTLRCSSQSGHNTVSWYQQALGQGPQFIFQYYREEENGRGNFPPRFSGLQFPNYSSELNVNALELDDSALYLCASSRKTGNEKLFFGSGTQLSVL.

CDR3 sequence reads: CAWGKQVSSYEQYF. The CDR3 DNA follows: TGTGCCTGGGGGAAACAGGTTTCCTCCTACGAGCAGTACTTC. V gene TRBV30 combines with J gene TRBJ2-7, with D possibly TRBD1 on 5 matching bases. Between the trimmed V and J ends, which lost 5 bases and 0 bases, there was a span of 14 bases. Per the germline V gene, CDR1 is GTSNPN and CDR2 is SVGIG (reference sequence). This CDR3 is 14 amino acids long.

CDR3 region: CASSPPPFDSRELFF. The CDR3 region has the DNA TGTGCCAGCAGCCCCCCCCCATTCGACTCTAGGGAGCTGTTTTTT. The chain uses TRBV3-1 (or the pseudogene TRBV3-2) and TRBJ2-2; D is undetermined. This CDR3 region has 15 residues. V lost 4 bases and J 9 bases, leaving 18 bases between the germline ends. Germline loops: CDR1 LGHDT, CDR2 YNNKEL (reference sequence).

The chain employs TRBV13 and TRBJ1-1; D unclear. This CDR3 is built from 12 residues. Germline assignment: CDR1 PRHDT and CDR2 FYEKMQ (reference sequence). V was pared by 6 bases and J by 1 base, with 6 bases between. In DNA, the CDR3 is TGTGCCAGCAGGAGAGGGAACACTGAAGCTTTCTTT. This gives the protein CASRRGNTEAFF.

This chain links TRBV11-2 with TRBJ1-2, with 7 nucleotides matching TRBD1. J lost 8 bases, V lost 5 bases, and 11 bases had no gene match. The CDR3 is 14 amino acids. Germline CDR1 SGHAT, CDR2 FQNNGV. The CDR3 is CASSPRARGNGYTF. Written as DNA, the CDR3 is TGTGCCAGCAGCCCCCGGGCCAGGGGGAACGGCTACACCTTC.